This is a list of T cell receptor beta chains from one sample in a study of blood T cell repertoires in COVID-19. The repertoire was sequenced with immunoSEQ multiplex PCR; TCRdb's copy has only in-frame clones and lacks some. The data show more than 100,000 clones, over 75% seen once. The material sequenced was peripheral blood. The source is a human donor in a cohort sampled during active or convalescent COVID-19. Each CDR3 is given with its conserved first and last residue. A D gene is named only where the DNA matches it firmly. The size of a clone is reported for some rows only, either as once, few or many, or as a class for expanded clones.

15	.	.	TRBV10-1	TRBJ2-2	TGCGCCAGCAGTCAAGTCGACAGACCCACCGGGGAGCTGTTTTTT	CASSQVDRPTGELFF
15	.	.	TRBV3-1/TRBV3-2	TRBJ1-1	TGTGCCAGCAGCCACGGACACTCCCTGGGCACTGAAGCTTTCTTT	CASSHGHSLGTEAFF
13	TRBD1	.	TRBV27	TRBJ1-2	TGTGCCAGCAGTTTGGGACAGGGAGATGGCTACACCTTC	CASSLGQGDGYTF
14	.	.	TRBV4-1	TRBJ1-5	TGCGCCAGCAGCCAAGATGCCGGGGGAAGAGCCCAGCATTTT	CASSQDAGGRAQHF
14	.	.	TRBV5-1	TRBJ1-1	TGCGCCAGCAGCCTACGAATGGGAGCAACTGAAGCTTTCTTT	CASSLRMGATEAFF
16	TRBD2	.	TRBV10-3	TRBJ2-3	TGTGCCATCAGCGCCGACACTAGCGGGGGGGTGGATACGCAGTATTTT	CAISADTSGGVDTQYF
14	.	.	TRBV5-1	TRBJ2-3	TGCGCCAGCAGCTCTGGTAGGGGACTGGATACGCAGTATTTT	CASSSGRGLDTQYF
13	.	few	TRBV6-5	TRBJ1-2	TGTGCCAGCAGCCAGACAGTTAACTATGGCTACACCTTC	CASSQTVNYGYTF
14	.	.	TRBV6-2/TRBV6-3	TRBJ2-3	TGTGCCAGCAGTTACTCGAGTCCCTGGGATACGCAGTATTTT	CASSYSSPWDTQYF
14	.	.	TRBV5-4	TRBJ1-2	TGTGCCAGCAGCTTGACGGTGGCGGGCTATGGCTACACCTTC	CASSLTVAGYGYTF
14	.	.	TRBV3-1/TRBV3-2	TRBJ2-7	TGTGCCAGCAGCCAAGTCAGCGGATCCTACGAGCAGTACTTC	CASSQVSGSYEQYF
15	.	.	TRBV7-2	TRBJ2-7	TGTGCCAGCAGCTTACGGGCAGGGGTCACCTACGAGCAGTACTTC	CASSLRAGVTYEQYF
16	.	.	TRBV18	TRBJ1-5	TGTGCCAGCTCACCGACAGTCTCGAACTCGGGTCAGCCCCAGCATTTT	CASSPTVSNSGQPQHF
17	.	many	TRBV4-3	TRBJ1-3	TGCGCCCGCCGCCCCCGGTGGGGGGGACGTCCTGGAAACACCATATATTTT	CARRPRWGGRPGNTIYF
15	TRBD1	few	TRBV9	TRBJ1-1	TGTGCCAGCAGCCGGGACAGGGAGAGGAAGAATGAAGCTTTCTTT	CASSRDRERKNEAFF
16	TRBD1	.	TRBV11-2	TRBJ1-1	TGTGCCAGCAGCCCGCGGACAGGGCAAATGAACACTGAAGCTTTCTTT	CASSPRTGQMNTEAFF
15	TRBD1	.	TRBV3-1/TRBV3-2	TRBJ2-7	TGTGCCAGCAGCCATCCGGACAGGCGACAATACGAGCAGTACTTC	CASSHPDRRQYEQYF
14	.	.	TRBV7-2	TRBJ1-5	TGTGCCAGCAGCTCGGGACTGAACAATCAGCCCCAGCATTTT	CASSSGLNNQPQHF
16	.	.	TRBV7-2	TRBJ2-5	TGTGCCAGCAGCTTAATATGGCAGGGAGGAAAAGAGACCCAGTACTTC	CASSLIWQGGKETQYF
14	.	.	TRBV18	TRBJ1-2	TGTGCCAGCTCACCATCGTCCGGGTCCTATGGCTACACCTTC	CASSPSSGSYGYTF
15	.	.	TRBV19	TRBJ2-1	TGTGCCAGTAGTATAGAGGCCACAGGCTACAATGAGCAGTTCTTC	CASSIEATGYNEQFF
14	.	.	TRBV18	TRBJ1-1	TGTGCCAGCTCACCTAGGACAGCGAACACTGAAGCTTTCTTT	CASSPRTANTEAFF
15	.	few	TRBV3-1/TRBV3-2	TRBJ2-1	TGTGCCAGCAGCCAAGCCCAGGGGATTTACAATGAGCAGTTCTTC	CASSQAQGIYNEQFF
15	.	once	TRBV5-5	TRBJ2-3	TGTGCCAGCAGCTTACCCCGGGACACACTAGATACGCAGTATTTT	CASSLPRDTLDTQYF
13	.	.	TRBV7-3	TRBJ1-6	TGTGCCAGCAGCTTGGAGCCAAATTCACCCCTCCACTTT	CASSLEPNSPLHF
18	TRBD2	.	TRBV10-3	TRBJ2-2	TGTGCCATCAGTGAGTCGGGAGCGACTAGCGGGGACACCGGGGAGCTGTTTTTT	CAISESGATSGDTGELFF
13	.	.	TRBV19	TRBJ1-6	TGTGCCAGTAGTTCCCGGGACACCCTACCCCTCCACTTT	CASSSRDTLPLHF
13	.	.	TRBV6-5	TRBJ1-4	TGTGCCAGCAGTTACAGGGGCAGGGAAAAACTGTTTTTT	CASSYRGREKLFF
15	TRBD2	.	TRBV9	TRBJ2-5	TGTGCCAGCAGCGTGACGGGACTAGCAGAAGAGACCCAGTACTTC	CASSVTGLAEETQYF
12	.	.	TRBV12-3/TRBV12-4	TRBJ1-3	TGTGCCAGCAGAACTCCGGGAAACACCATATATTTT	CASRTPGNTIYF
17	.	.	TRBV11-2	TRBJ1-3	TGTGCCAGCAGCTTAAAACCTGTAGGACACTCTGGAAACACCATATATTTT	CASSLKPVGHSGNTIYF
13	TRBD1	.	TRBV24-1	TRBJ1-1	TGTGCCACCAGAACAGGGGACGGCACTGAAGCTTTCTTT	CATRTGDGTEAFF
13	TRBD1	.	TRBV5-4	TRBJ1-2	TGTGCCAGCAGCTTGGGACAGGGGATAGGCTACACCTTC	CASSLGQGIGYTF
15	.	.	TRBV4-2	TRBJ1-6	TGTGCCAGCAGCCAAGATCGGGGACAAGATTCACCCCTCCACTTT	CASSQDRGQDSPLHF
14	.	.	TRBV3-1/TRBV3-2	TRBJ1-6	TGTGCCAGCAGCGGGGAGACTGAGAATTCACCCCTCCACTTT	CASSGETENSPLHF
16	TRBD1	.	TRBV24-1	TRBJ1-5	TGTGCCACCAGTGATCCCCGACAGGGGTGGAATCAGCCCCAGCATTTT	CATSDPRQGWNQPQHF
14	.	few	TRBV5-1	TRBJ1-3	TGCGCCAGCAGCTGGGACAATTCTGGAAACACCATATATTTT	CASSWDNSGNTIYF